What follows are 4 T cell receptor beta chains derived from one specimen sequenced in a study of cytomegalovirus exposure and HLA in healthy donors. Primers for the PCR totalled 60 Vbeta and 13 Jbeta. TCRdb's copy holds only in-frame clones and misses some; the assay was immunoSEQ multiplex PCR. The table records around 130,000 clones, approximately 61% of them present only once. Sequencing input: PBMCs. The receptors shown here come from a man aged 25-45 years in good health and CMV-seropositive.

The J gene is TRBJ2-5, the V gene TRBV5-4, with 11 bases lining up with TRBD2. The CDR3 sequence is 18 residues long. The germline CDR1 and CDR2 sequences are SGHNT and YYREEE (reference sequence). V shed 1 base and J 1 base; nucleotides not matched to a gene: 9. CDR3 loop: CASSLPVAGGPGQETQYF. Written as DNA, the CDR3 is TGTGCCAGCAGCTTGCCGGTAGCGGGAGGGCCGGGCCAAGAGACCCAGTACTTC.

V usage is TRBV7-2 and J usage is TRBJ2-3; no reliable D call. V was clipped by 4 bases and J by 8 bases, with 13 bases between them. Germline V gene data show CDR1 as SGHTA and CDR2 as FQGNSA. The CDR3 runs to 13 residues. This CDR3 is CASSSEVPRTQYF. The CDR3 bases are TGTGCCAGCAGCTCCGAGGTCCCCCGTACGCAGTATTTT.

The chain combines TRBV27 with TRBJ1-5; weak D call: TRBD1 (6 bases). Germline lookup yields CDR1 MNHEY and CDR2 SMNVEV (reference sequence). Trimming shortened V by 0 bases and J by 3 bases, and 15 bases separated the two germline ends. The CDR3 has 17 amino acids. CDR3 DNA sequence: TGTGCCAGCAGTTTATCGGGGAAGGGACACTACAATCAGCCCCAGCATTTT. Amino acids: CASSLSGKGHYNQPQHF.

The V call is TRBV5-4, the J call TRBJ2-1; 10 bases map to TRBD2. The CDR3 runs to 16 residues. With 4 bases clipped from V and 1 base from J, the junction kept 5 bases outside the gene matches. Germline V gives CDR1 SGHNT, CDR2 YYREEE (reference sequence). Written as DNA, the CDR3 is TGTGCCAGCAGCAGTCTAGCGGGAGCTTCCTACAATGAGCAGTTCTTC. As protein: CASSSLAGASYNEQFF.